A single sample is the source of the 26 T cell receptor beta chains below, sequenced in a study of cytomegalovirus exposure and HLA in healthy donors. With 60 Vbeta and 13 Jbeta primers, the PCR was carried out. Measured with immunoSEQ multiplex PCR; TCRdb has only the in-frame clones, and not every one. The profile shows 90,000 to 120,000 clones, 75% to 80% of them singletons. Sample: PBMCs. Receptor source: a man between 60 and 70 years old in good health and CMV-seropositive.

V is TRBV7-9 and J is TRBJ1-6, with a tentative D call TRBD1 (5 bases). The CDR3 runs 14 residues. Germline-derived CDR1 and CDR2 are SEHNR and FQNEAQ (reference sequence). Trimming left V 11 bases short and J 13 bases short, with 24 bases between. The CDR3 loop is CAGGEDGNFSPLHF. CDR3 bases: TGTGCCGGGGGGGAGGACGGAAATTTTTCTCCCCTCCACTTT.

The V call is TRBV7-6, the J call TRBJ1-1, with 8 bases that match TRBD1. The V segment lost 5 bases and the J segment 4 bases; nucleotides outside the gene matches: 12. CDR1 is SGHVS, CDR2 FNYEAQ, per germline. This CDR3 spans 16 amino acids. Here the CDR3 reads CASSADRGERGTEAFF. CDR3 in DNA: TGTGCCAGCAGCGCCGACAGGGGAGAAAGGGGCACTGAAGCTTTCTTT.

This chain uses TRBV28 with TRBJ2-5; TRBD1 aligns across 7 bases. Germline CDR1 is MDHEN and CDR2 is SYDVKM. The V and J ends lost 3 bases and 7 bases, in that order; junction bases with no gene match: 5. CDR3 size: 13 residues. CDR3 residues: CASSLGYRGTQYF. CDR3 sequence (DNA): TGTGCCAGCAGTTTGGGGTACAGGGGGACCCAGTACTTC.

The count of this clone is one. V usage is TRBV2 and J usage is TRBJ2-4; D gene ambiguous. Germline V gene lookup returns CDR1 SNHLY and CDR2 FYNNEI. The ends were cut back, 3 bases at V and 1 base at J, with 7 bases in the middle. The CDR3 extends over 14 amino acids. This CDR3 reads CASSDYLAKNIQYF. In DNA, the CDR3 is TGTGCCAGCAGTGACTATCTCGCCAAAAACATTCAGTACTTC.

The J gene is TRBJ2-5, the V gene TRBV10-1; 8 bases are a match to TRBD2. This CDR3 is 15 amino acids long. The V gene end was trimmed by 3 bases and the J gene end by 2 bases; junction bases not matched to a gene: 5. Germline V gives CDR1 WNHNN, CDR2 SYGVQD (reference sequence). Written as DNA, the CDR3 is TGCGCCAGCAGTGAAAAGCGGGGGATGCAAGAGACCCAGTACTTC. Protein: CASSEKRGMQETQYF.

This CDR3 reads CASSTSYLFSVGTGELFF. The CDR3, as DNA: TGTGCCAGCAGCACTTCCTACCTTTTCAGCGTGGGCACCGGGGAGCTGTTTTTT. The chain is built from TRBV9 and TRBJ2-2, with unresolved D. The CDR3 totals 18 residues. Germline CDR1 SGDLS, CDR2 YYNGEE. Trimming left V 4 bases short and J 4 bases short, with 23 bases between.

The chain couples TRBV2 to TRBJ2-5; the match to TRBD1 covers 8 bases. Germline V lookup: CDR1 SNHLY, CDR2 FYNNEI. Trimming took 7 bases from V and 11 from J; bases not matched to a gene: 12. The CDR3 covers 13 residues. The CDR3 nucleotides are TGTGCCAGCAACCTGGACAGGGATGATGAGCAGTACTTC. This translates into CASNLDRDDEQYF.

The rearrangement uses TRBV9 and TRBJ1-3; 9 bases agree with TRBD1. The CDR3 loop spans 14 amino acids. Germline loops: CDR1 SGDLS, CDR2 YYNGEE. V shed 4 bases, J shed 5 bases, and the junction held 4 bases outside the gene matches. The CDR3 coding sequence is TGTGCCAGCAGCACTACAGGGGGCCGAAACACCATATATTTT. This gives the protein CASSTTGGRNTIYF.

The chain joins TRBV27 to TRBJ1-2; 7 nucleotides agree with TRBD1. Germline-derived CDR1 and CDR2 are MNHEY and SMNVEV (reference sequence). This CDR3 has 15 amino acids. V was clipped by 5 bases and J by 0 bases; unmatched bases: 6. CDR3 bases: TGTGCCAGCAGTGTGAAGGGGGCGGCTAACTATGGCTACACCTTC. This translates into CASSVKGAANYGYTF.

This clone was seen a handful of times. The chain recombines TRBV29-1 with TRBJ2-5, with 8 bases that match TRBD1. V shed 5 bases and J 4 bases; nucleotides not matched to a gene: 9. The CDR3 contains 14 residues. Germline V gene lookup returns CDR1 SQVTM and CDR2 ANQGSEA. CDR3 in amino acids: CSVPPTGARETQYF. CDR3 sequence (DNA): TGCAGCGTTCCCCCGACAGGGGCAAGAGAGACCCAGTACTTC.

This chain links TRBV7-8 with TRBJ1-1, with a weak D call TRBD1 (5 bases). This CDR3 is built from 14 residues. Germline V lookup: CDR1 SGHVS, CDR2 FQNEAQ. The V and J ends lost 5 bases and 6 bases respectively, with 16 bases between them. The CDR3: CASSQQGGMSEAFF. The CDR3 DNA reads as TGTGCCAGCAGCCAGCAGGGTGGGATGTCTGAAGCTTTCTTT.

The chain joins TRBV18 to TRBJ2-7; possible D gene TRBD1, 6 bases. The germline V and J ends were trimmed by 0 bases and 5 bases, with 14 bases remaining between them. Per the germline V gene, CDR1 is KGHSH and CDR2 is LQKENI. The CDR3 totals 15 residues. CDR3 amino acids: CASSPPTGPRNEQYF. CDR3 sequence (DNA): TGTGCCAGCTCACCACCGACAGGTCCAAGGAACGAGCAGTACTTC.

The V call is TRBV11-1, the J call TRBJ2-5, with D possibly matching TRBD2 (5 bases). Germline V gene sequence: CDR1 SGHAT, CDR2 FQDESV (reference sequence). The V and J ends lost 5 bases and 5 bases respectively, with 18 bases between them. The CDR3 contains 15 residues. The CDR3: CASSPRLEGRETQYF. DNA of the CDR3: TGTGCCAGCAGCCCCCGTTTAGAGGGTCGGGAGACCCAGTACTTC.

J is TRBJ1-3 and V is TRBV19; tentatively, D is TRBD1 (5 bases). The CDR3 is 16 residues long. Trimming cost V 6 bases and J 0 bases, with 15 bases left between them. Germline V gene sequence: CDR1 LNHDA, CDR2 SQIVND (reference sequence). CDR3 amino acids: CASSPGLTSSGNTIYF. CDR3 DNA: TGTGCCAGTAGCCCAGGGTTGACGAGCTCTGGAAACACCATATATTTT.

The chain joins TRBV4-3 to TRBJ2-1, with 13 positions matching TRBD2. V lost 4 bases, J lost 6 bases, and 6 bases stayed unmatched. The CDR3 loop spans 16 amino acids. CDR1 and CDR2 from the germline V gene are LGHNA and YSLEER. The CDR3 reads CASSRGLAGPTNEQFF. The CDR3 coding sequence is TGCGCCAGCAGCCGGGGACTAGCGGGGCCCACCAATGAGCAGTTCTTC.

V is TRBV6-5 and J is TRBJ1-1; 8 nucleotides align to TRBD1. The trim removed 2 bases at V and 4 bases at J, leaving 9 bases unmatched. The germline V gene has CDR1 MNHEY and CDR2 SVGAGI. The CDR3 contains 16 residues. CDR3 sequence: CASSYALTGAGTEAFF. The CDR3 DNA reads TGTGCCAGCAGTTACGCTTTGACAGGGGCGGGCACTGAAGCTTTCTTT.

The CDR3 is CASSPTAGQGAGRNTEAFF. CDR3 nucleotide sequence: TGCGCCAGCAGCCCCACTGCGGGACAGGGGGCGGGAAGGAACACTGAAGCTTTCTTT. The rearrangement joins TRBV5-1 to TRBJ1-1; 12 positions agree with TRBD1. CDR1 SGHRS and CDR2 YFSETQ come from the germline V gene. This CDR3 is built from 19 residues. Losses at the gene ends were 4 bases for V and 1 base for J; bases not matched to a gene: 14.

The rearrangement uses TRBV29-1 and TRBJ1-2; 10 nucleotides agree with TRBD1. The V segment lost 5 bases and the J segment 5 bases; nucleotides outside the gene matches: 11. CDR3 length: 15 residues. Germline values: CDR1 SQVTM, CDR2 ANQGSEA. CDR3 nucleotides: TGCAGCGTTTTTTCCGGGACAGGGGATGATTATGGCTACACCTTC. Encoded protein: CSVFSGTGDDYGYTF.

The chain recombines TRBV7-2 with TRBJ1-2, with 9 bases aligning to TRBD1. The length of the CDR3 is 17 residues. CDR1 SGHTA and CDR2 FQGNSA come from the germline V gene. The ends lost 0 bases at V and 4 bases at J; junction bases unmatched: 9. CDR3 sequence: CASSLAPGDRATYGYTF. The CDR3 nucleotides are TGTGCCAGCAGCTTAGCGCCCGGGGACAGGGCGACCTATGGCTACACCTTC. The full variable domain, completed using reference TRBV7-2 and TRBJ1-2, is GAGVSQSPSNKVTEKGKDVELRCDPISGHTALYWYRQSLGQGLEFLIYFQGNSAPDKSGLPSDRFSAERTGGSVSTLTIQRTQQEDSAVYLCASSLAPGDRATYGYTFGSGTRLTVV.

DNA for the CDR3: TGTGCCAGCAGTGGAGTCTACGAGCAGTACTTC. Encoded protein: CASSGVYEQYF. The rearrangement links TRBV6-4 to TRBJ2-7; no firm D call. V lost 4 bases, J lost 3 bases, and 4 bases lay in between. This CDR3 spans 11 amino acids. Germline loops: CDR1 MRHNA, CDR2 SNTAGT.

The chain has TRBV5-1 and TRBJ2-2, with 10 positions matching TRBD2. CDR1 is SGHRS, CDR2 YFSETQ, per germline. The CDR3 loop spans 17 amino acids. The junction had 5 bases not matched to a gene; V was cut back by 0 bases and J by 3 bases. The chain's CDR3 is CASSLDVAGGYTGELFF. Here the CDR3 DNA reads TGCGCCAGCAGCTTGGATGTAGCGGGGGGATACACCGGGGAGCTGTTTTTT.

The chain has TRBV7-9 and TRBJ2-7; 7 positions match TRBD1. The V gene's germline CDR1 is SEHNR and CDR2 FQNEAQ (reference sequence). The J segment lost 7 bases and the V segment lost 4 bases, leaving 13 bases of the junction unmatched. CDR3 size: 15 residues. The CDR3 bases are TGTGCCAGCAGCTCCCAGGACAGGTGGCCGGGGGAGCAGTACTTC. Its translation: CASSSQDRWPGEQYF.

This rearrangement joins TRBV14 to TRBJ1-2; tentative D call: TRBD1 (5 bases). Germline-derived CDR1 and CDR2 are SGHDN and FVKESK. CDR3 size: 12 residues. V was clipped by 3 bases and J by 4 bases, with 6 bases between them. DNA of the CDR3: TGTGCCAGCAGCCAGACAGTCTATGGCTACACCTTC. It yields the protein CASSQTVYGYTF.

Turning to this clone: One junction end disagrees with the germline gene, perhaps due to a read error. The CDR3 protein is CASSHDSEPYEQYF. CDR3 nucleotide sequence: TGTGCCAGCAGCCACGACAGTGAGCCCTACGAGCAGTACTTC. V gene TRBV5-1 combines with J gene TRBJ2-7; D is perhaps TRBD1 (5 bases). CDR1 and CDR2 from the germline V gene are SGHRS and YFSETQ. The CDR3 has 14 amino acids. Combining the CDR3 with reference TRBV5-1 and TRBJ2-7 gives the whole variable domain KAGVTQTPRYLIKTRGQQVTLSCSPISGHRSVSWYQQTPGQGLQFLFEYFSETQRNKGNFPGRFSGRQFSNSRSEMNVSTLELGDSALYLCASSHDSEPYEQYFGPGTRLTVT.

The rearrangement joins TRBV4-3 to TRBJ2-3, with a tentative D call TRBD2 (5 bases). CDR1 and CDR2 from the germline V gene are LGHNA and YSLEER. Deletions cut 4 bases from V and 3 bases from J, with 14 bases between. The CDR3 runs 15 residues. CDR3 bases: TGCGCCAGCAGCCCCTCCGGGGAATGGACAGATACGCAGTATTTT. This encodes CASSPSGEWTDTQYF.

V and J are TRBV6-5 and TRBJ1-5; 7 nucleotides align to TRBD1. V lost 5 bases to trimming and J lost 6 bases; unmatched junction nucleotides: 4. From germline, CDR1 is MNHEY and CDR2 SVGAGI. The CDR3 extends over 13 amino acids. For the CDR3, the DNA is TGTGCCAGCAGTCGACAGGGTAGTCAGCCCCAGCATTTT. Amino acid sequence: CASSRQGSQPQHF.